This record covers a single TCR beta chain. Its specificity is not known. The data derive from a study of blood T cells in healthy people across ages. Regarding the study as a whole: Any changes in expanded clonotypes were possibly confounded, as donor CMV status remained unknown. More naive CD4+ cells and higher diversity were found in long-lived than in aged donors.

A second PCR of 7 to 11 cycles used a sample-barcoded 5' primer and a J-beta primer mix. TCRdb re-called the 5' RACE reads with MiXCR, one entry per CDR3 protein. The sample contains over 1,300,000 distinct CDR3 sequences, roughly 59% of which appear only once. Researchers report isolating at least 6.5 million PBMCs per sample. CDR3 length: 13 residues. V dropped 1 base and J dropped 2 bases, with 9 bases sitting between them. Germline loops: CDR1 DFQATT, CDR2 SNEGSKA (reference sequence). The clonotype originates from a man between 18 and 29 years old in good health. What was sequenced was blood. This chain uses TRBV20-1 with TRBJ2-7; D gene ambiguous. DNA of the CDR3: TGCAGTGCTAGAGTAAAAGGCGCCTACGAGCAGTACTTC. It yields the protein CSARVKGAYEQYF.